Following are 26 T cell receptor beta chains from one sample sequenced in a study of blood T cell repertoires in COVID-19 (TCRdb year 2020). Preparation of the library involved the immunoSEQ multiplex PCR assay. As stored in TCRdb, this immuneACCESS dataset retains in-frame rearrangements with V and J assigned. A fraction of the clones does not appear; measured against another copy, unresolved V genes explain less than half of the discrepancy, and the remainder lacks a known reason. This sample has about 370,000 clones in its table, and more than 80% of those were observed once. The ten largest account for around 1% of the sample. The sequencing sample was made of PBMCs or T cells enriched from blood (not recorded which). These receptors originate from a man aged 18 to 30 who had recovered from COVID-19.

The sample holds a few counts of this clone. This chain connects TRBV5-8 to TRBJ1-5, with 10 bases lining up with TRBD1. V was clipped by 3 bases and J by 1 base; unmatched bases: 10. CDR1 and CDR2 (germline): SGHTS, YDEGEE. The CDR3 has 18 amino acids. Here the CDR3 DNA reads TGTGCCAGCAGCTCCGGGACAGGGGCCTTTTTGAGCAATCAGCCCCAGCATTTT. Protein product: CASSSGTGAFLSNQPQHF.

The rearrangement uses TRBV7-2 and TRBJ1-1; possible D gene TRBD1, 6 bases. CDR1 and CDR2 (germline): SGHTA, FQGNSA. The CDR3 consists of 14 residues. The V end lost 5 bases, the J end lost 2 bases, and 12 bases lay between the germline ends. The CDR3 protein is CASSRGHSNTEAFF. CDR3 bases: TGTGCCAGCAGCCGGGGACACTCCAACACTGAAGCTTTCTTT.

This chain uses TRBV6-2 or TRBV6-3 with TRBJ2-7, with D perhaps matching TRBD1 (6 bases). Looked up from germline, CDR1 is MNHEY and CDR2 is SVGEGT. The CDR3 is 13 amino acids. Trimming removed 4 bases at V and 3 bases at J, with 10 bases between. CDR3 nucleotide sequence: TGTGCCAGCAGTTGGGACACCTTCTACGAGCAGTACTTC. This encodes CASSWDTFYEQYF.

This sequence joins TRBV25-1 and TRBJ2-2, with 7 bases matching TRBD2. With 2 bases clipped from V and 5 bases from J, the junction kept 2 bases outside the gene matches. In germline, CDR1 is MGHDK, CDR2 SYGVNS. The CDR3 totals 14 residues. The CDR3 DNA sequence: TGTGCCAGCAGTGAAGGGAGGGTGACCGGGGAGCTGTTTTTT. Its protein is CASSEGRVTGELFF.

The rearrangement links TRBV27 to TRBJ2-5; TRBD1 matches at 9 bases. V lost 8 bases, J lost 6 bases, and 10 bases stayed unmatched. Germline V gives CDR1 MNHEY, CDR2 SMNVEV (reference sequence). This CDR3 is built from 14 residues. The DNA of the CDR3 is TGTGCCAGCCGTGAGACAGGGGGGACGAAGACCCAGTACTTC. It specifies CASRETGGTKTQYF.

This clone was seen only once. The chain combines TRBV28 with TRBJ2-2; TRBD1 matches 7 bases. The CDR3 is made up of 15 amino acids. Per germline, CDR1 MDHEN and CDR2 SYDVKM. V shed 7 bases and J 2 bases; nucleotides not matched to a gene: 7. The CDR3 DNA reads TGTGCCAGCAACCCGGGACAGAGTAACACCGGGGAGCTGTTTTTT. Translated, it gives CASNPGQSNTGELFF.

The chain uses TRBV19 and TRBJ2-7, with 7 nucleotides matching TRBD1. Germline values: CDR1 LNHDA, CDR2 SQIVND (reference sequence). This CDR3 is built from 15 residues. The junction had 7 bases not matched to a gene; V was cut back by 5 bases and J by 0 bases. The CDR3 region is CASSARGSSSYEQYF. The CDR3 nucleotides are TGTGCCAGTAGTGCCAGGGGGTCAAGCTCCTACGAGCAGTACTTC.

This clone came up a few times. This chain connects TRBV24-1 to TRBJ2-5, with 7 positions matching TRBD2. The CDR3 consists of 18 residues. Unmatched junction bases numbered 22, after V lost 7 bases and J lost 6 bases. Germline CDR1 reads KGHDR; CDR2 reads SFDVKD. The CDR3 DNA reads as TGTGCCACCAGCACTCATTCGGGGGGTAGCGGGCGTCAAAAGACCCAGTACTTC. It is translated as CATSTHSGGSGRQKTQYF.

V gene TRBV12-3 or TRBV12-4 combines with J gene TRBJ1-1; the D is unclear. This CDR3 comprises 12 residues. V was trimmed by 1 base and J by 7 bases, leaving 7 bases between them. The CDR3 DNA follows: TGTGCCAGCAGTTTAGGCGCGGGTGAAGCTTTCTTT. It translates to CASSLGAGEAFF.

The chain employs TRBV5-1 and TRBJ2-3; TRBD2 matches 9 bases. Unmatched junction bases numbered 9, after V lost 4 bases and J lost 6 bases. The CDR3 is 15 residues long. Germline V gives CDR1 SGHRS, CDR2 YFSETQ. CDR3 residues: CASSGNSGGLDTQYF. The CDR3 DNA reads as TGCGCCAGCAGCGGGAATAGCGGGGGCCTGGATACGCAGTATTTT. Looking up the rest from reference TRBV5-1 and TRBJ2-3 gives the full variable domain: KAGVTQTPRYLIKTRGQQVTLSCSPISGHRSVSWYQQTPGQGLQFLFEYFSETQRNKGNFPGRFSGRQFSNSRSEMNVSTLELGDSALYLCASSGNSGGLDTQYFGPGTRLTVL.

V is TRBV11-2 and J is TRBJ2-7, with TRBD2 identical over 8 bases. The germline V gene encodes CDR1 SGHAT and CDR2 FQNNGV. V gave up 4 bases and J gave up 4 bases; unmatched junction bases: 12. The CDR3 has 16 residues. CDR3 region: CASSSISGMNLYEQYF. CDR3 DNA sequence: TGTGCCAGCAGCTCCATTAGCGGGATGAACCTTTACGAGCAGTACTTC.

The chain combines TRBV5-1 with TRBJ2-1; 9 bases align to TRBD1. Germline-derived CDR1 and CDR2 are SGHRS and YFSETQ. This CDR3 is built from 15 residues. The trim removed 6 bases at V and 8 bases at J, leaving 12 bases unmatched. In DNA form, the CDR3 reads TGCGCCAGCAAGACCGGGACAGGGAATTTGTATGAGCAGTTCTTC. It is translated as CASKTGTGNLYEQFF. The full variable domain, completed using reference TRBV5-1 and TRBJ2-1, is KAGVTQTPRYLIKTRGQQVTLSCSPISGHRSVSWYQQTPGQGLQFLFEYFSETQRNKGNFPGRFSGRQFSNSRSEMNVSTLELGDSALYLCASKTGTGNLYEQFFGPGTRLTVL.

This clone was found a few times. The chain has TRBV19 and TRBJ1-2; 7 nucleotides agree with TRBD1. J was trimmed by 2 bases and V by 4 bases; bases with no gene match: 10. From germline, CDR1 is LNHDA and CDR2 SQIVND (reference sequence). The CDR3 is 16 amino acids. This CDR3 reads CASSTGGRRGNYGYTF. Written as DNA, the CDR3 is TGTGCCAGTAGTACAGGGGGTAGGCGTGGCAACTATGGCTACACCTTC.

The chain uses TRBV5-1 and TRBJ2-2; D may be TRBD2 (5 bases). This CDR3 has 16 amino acids. From germline, CDR1 is SGHRS and CDR2 YFSETQ. V was clipped by 4 bases and J by 5 bases, with 18 bases between them. CDR3 DNA: TGCGCCAGCAGCCCCCTCGGTCTAGCATCGACCGGGGAGCTGTTTTTT. Protein product: CASSPLGLASTGELFF.

The chain links TRBV3-1 (or the pseudogene TRBV3-2) to TRBJ2-7, with D possibly matching TRBD1 (5 bases). V lost 5 bases and J 1 base, leaving 12 bases between the germline ends. CDR1 is LGHDT and CDR2 is YNNKEL in the germline V gene (reference sequence). This CDR3 is 14 amino acids long. The CDR3 region is CASSYIRGSYEQYF. In nucleotides, the CDR3 is TGTGCCAGCAGCTACATTAGGGGTTCCTACGAGCAGTACTTC.

The V and J genes are TRBV7-9 and TRBJ1-2; tentatively, D is TRBD1 (5 bases). The CDR3 is 14 amino acids. The germline V gene has CDR1 SEHNR and CDR2 FQNEAQ (reference sequence). Trimming removed 5 bases from V and 1 base from J, with 11 bases in between. The CDR3 DNA is TGTGCCAGCAGCCAGACAGAGAATAACTATGGCTACACCTTC. The encoded protein is CASSQTENNYGYTF.

The chain has TRBV10-3 and TRBJ2-1; TRBD2 matches 14 bases. V dropped 5 bases and J dropped 8; count of bases not matched to a gene: 11. Germline V gene sequence: CDR1 ENHRY, CDR2 SYGVKD. CDR3 size: 17 residues. The CDR3 region has the DNA TGTGCCATCAGTTCCTCTGCCGGGACTAGCGGGAGAGATGAGCAGTTCTTC. Amino acid sequence: CAISSSAGTSGRDEQFF.

The rearrangement links TRBV23-1 to TRBJ1-3, with D maybe TRBD1 (6 bases). TRBV23-1 is labeled an ORF, and its function is uncertain. The CDR3 is 13 residues long. The ends were cut back, 8 bases at V and 7 bases at J, with 15 bases in the middle. The DNA for the CDR3 is TGCGCCAGCGTTCGGGGCAGGGGTAACACCATATATTTT. Translated: CASVRGRGNTIYF.

This sequence joins TRBV3-1 (or the pseudogene TRBV3-2) and TRBJ1-2, with 8 nucleotides matching TRBD1. The CDR3 spans 15 residues. CDR1 is LGHDT and CDR2 is YNNKEL in the germline V gene (reference sequence). V lost 5 bases and J lost 2; bases outside the gene matches: 7. CDR3 DNA: TGTGCCAGCAGCACCCGGACAGGGTCGAACTATGGCTACACCTTC. Translated: CASSTRTGSNYGYTF.

The rearrangement links TRBV20-1 to TRBJ1-2, with TRBD1 as a possible D gene (5 bases). CDR3 length: 12 amino acids. V lost 5 bases and J 1 base, leaving 8 bases between the germline ends. Per germline, CDR1 DFQATT and CDR2 SNEGSKA (reference sequence). CDR3 protein: CSAGDSNYGYTF. CDR3 coding DNA: TGCAGTGCTGGTGACAGTAACTATGGCTACACCTTC.

V is TRBV29-1 and J is TRBJ2-3; D may be TRBD2 (7 bases). The V gene lost 4 bases and the J gene lost 5 bases, with 16 bases spanning the gap. Germline V gives CDR1 SQVTM, CDR2 ANQGSEA. CDR3 length equals 14 residues. The CDR3: CSVVEGGPVDTQYF. The CDR3 DNA reads TGCAGCGTTGTGGAGGGGGGGCCGGTAGATACGCAGTATTTT.

The gene calls are TRBV5-1 and TRBJ1-3; D not certain. This CDR3 spans 13 amino acids. V was trimmed by 2 bases and J by 4 bases, leaving 7 bases between them. Per germline, CDR1 SGHRS and CDR2 YFSETQ. The CDR3 sequence: CASSFTEGNTIYF. CDR3 DNA sequence: TGCGCCAGCAGCTTTACGGAGGGAAACACCATATATTTT.

The chain employs TRBV18 and TRBJ1-2; no firm D call. The germline CDR1 and CDR2 sequences are KGHSH and LQKENI. The V end was cut by 6 bases, the J end by 4 bases, with 12 bases between. The CDR3 covers 13 residues. The CDR3 DNA reads as TGTGCCAGCTCCCGAGAATTTTCCTATGGCTACACCTTC. As protein: CASSREFSYGYTF.

The V gene is TRBV19, the J gene TRBJ1-1; D remains unclear. CDR3 length: 11 residues. Trimming left V 10 bases short and J 5 bases short, with 11 bases between. CDR1 and CDR2 from the germline V gene are LNHDA and SQIVND (reference sequence). For the CDR3, the DNA is TGTGCCACCCAAGGGAGGACTGAAGCTTTCTTT. Translating gives CATQGRTEAFF.

This chain links TRBV6-5 with TRBJ1-1; no clear D. This CDR3 comprises 12 residues. V lost 9 bases, J lost 11 bases, and 19 bases lay in between. From germline, CDR1 is MNHEY and CDR2 SVGAGI. The CDR3 nucleotides are TGTGCCAGTATAGCCCACTACTCGGGGGCTTTCTTT. This gives the protein CASIAHYSGAFF.

The chain has TRBV25-1 and TRBJ1-1; D gene uncertain. Germline V gene data show CDR1 as MGHDK and CDR2 as SYGVNS. Trimming took off 6 bases at V and 3 bases at J, with 20 bases between the two ends. This CDR3 comprises 16 residues. The CDR3 reads CASSPAPGRTHTEAFF. The DNA for the CDR3 is TGTGCCAGCAGCCCCGCGCCCGGCCGGACTCACACTGAAGCTTTCTTT. The full variable domain, completed using reference TRBV25-1 and TRBJ1-1, is EADIYQTPRYLVIGTGKKITLECSQTMGHDKMYWYQQDPGMELHLIHYSYGVNSTEKGDLSSESTVSRIRTEHFPLTLESARPSHTSQYLCASSPAPGRTHTEAFFGQGTRLTVV.